Described below is a single T cell receptor beta chain sequence and its context. Its cognate antigen has yet to be identified. Base-call qualities are not available, and no considerably larger clone is one nucleotide away. TCRbeta CDR3 regions were amplified from genomic DNA by means of the immunoSEQ Assay, a bias-controlled multiplex PCR. The source study handled its data this way. Within the assay, amplification of reference gene primers was used to estimate how many nucleated cells each sample contained. To quantify the absolute abundance of each unique TCRbeta CDR3 rearrangement, sequence reads were collapsed and filtered. Productive Simpson clonality was computed per sample as the square root of Simpson's diversity index over productive rearrangements. TCRdb mirrors the immuneACCESS table, restricted to in-frame sequences. Some clones are absent from its copies; in checked studies, under half trace to an unresolved V gene, and the reason for the others is unknown. V and J calls and clone size are given by that table; D and trimming were obtained from the DNA. A total of around 230,000 clones appear in this sample, about 79% of them only once. Roughly 10% of the sample rests with the top ten.

The data derive from a study of blood T cell repertoires in COVID-19 (dated by TCRdb to about 2020). In terms of the full investigation: The collaborator samples originated in the United States, Italy and Spain and spanned the acute and convalescent phases of COVID-19. The prospective study material was composed of cDNA or gDNA derived from T cells, B-cell-depleted T cells, or PBMCs. The dataset comprised deeply sampled blood TCRbeta repertoires from subjects exposed to, actively infected with, or recovered from COVID-19. The repertoires were released in a freely available public database meant as a resource for research on the immune response to SARS-CoV-2. Samples were obtained from the ongoing ImmuneRACE study (first 160 participants) and from some 1,300 subjects provided by 6 global collaborators. Nearly every sample came with metadata listing a de-identified subject ID, COVID-19 status, age in years and sex. Where available, HLA class I and class II types were taken from metadata supplied by the sample provider and were not determined by assay-based typing.

Collaborating institutions collected whole blood in K2EDTA tubes following their own protocols. Collaborator samples were shipped for TCRbeta analysis as frozen whole blood, isolated PBMCs, or DNA extracted from either sample type. V gives up 5 bases and J gives up 0 bases, and the segment between their germline ends measures 13 bases. Its CDR3 holds 15 amino acids, cysteine through phenylalanine. Just CDR3 DNA is preserved here, 45 bases in frame from base 1. CDR1 MDHEN and CDR2 SYDVKM are derived from the germline V gene. Findings and caveats that apply to the study as a whole: Clinical and demographic metadata were provided uncurated, with the amount varying by source and participant.

This chain is built from TRBV28 and TRBJ1-2; the D gene is perhaps TRBD1, from 5 matching bases. The source of this sequence is a woman aged 80 or over with acute or convalescent COVID-19. The specimen was peripheral blood. The DNA sequence is given as TGTGCCAGCAGTACTGTATGGGGCGCTAACTATGGCTACACCTTC. It translates to CASSTVWGANYGYTF.